The text below deals with one TCR beta chain. Trimming cost V 2 bases and J 6 bases, with 13 bases left between them. The CDR3 runs to 14 residues. CDR1 is SGHRS, CDR2 YFSETQ, per germline. The sample originates from a study of shared clonotypes between healthy human individuals. Libraries were prepared by immunoSEQ multiplex PCR; TCRdb keeps only in-frame clonotypes and omits some of them. The sample lists approximately 1,500,000 clones, 98% occurring once. Sequencing used naive CD4+ T cells sorted from blood. The subset is: CD45RA+ positively selected. The TCR comes from a man in his thirties or forties in good health. The chain uses TRBV5-1 and TRBJ2-3; the D gene is possibly TRBD1 (6 bases). CDR3 loop: CASSFQGLSDTQYF. Here the CDR3 DNA reads TGCGCCAGCAGCTTCCAGGGGCTATCGGATACGCAGTATTTT.